Each of the 29 T cell receptor beta chains below was sequenced from the same sample in a study of blood T cell repertoires in COVID-19. TCRdb's copy holds only in-frame clones and misses some; the assay was immunoSEQ multiplex PCR. This repertoire shows under 250,000 clones, roughly 85% found once; its top ten account for approximately 4.9%. The sequencing input was PBMCs or T cells enriched from blood (not recorded which). The receptors originated from a woman aged 50 to 60 who had been exposed to COVID-19.

This clone showed up just a few times. This chain joins TRBV19 and TRBJ1-2, with D tentatively TRBD1 (6 bases). The CDR3 contains 13 residues. CDR1 LNHDA and CDR2 SQIVND come from the germline V gene (reference sequence). Trimming cost V 5 bases and J 4 bases, with 11 bases left between them. CDR3 DNA: TGTGCCAGTAGTCCTACAGGGACCTATGGCTACACCTTC. Protein product: CASSPTGTYGYTF.

This chain connects TRBV13 to TRBJ1-2; unclear D gene. V lost 5 bases and J 7 bases, leaving 11 bases between the germline ends. This CDR3 has 12 residues. Germline lookup yields CDR1 PRHDT and CDR2 FYEKMQ (reference sequence). CDR3 nucleotides: TGTGCCAGCAGCCTAAGGAGGTTTGGCTACACCTTC. Translating gives CASSLRRFGYTF.

The chain is built from TRBV18 and TRBJ2-5, with TRBD2 identical over 7 bases. V was pared by 2 bases and J by 3 bases, with 3 bases of the junction left unmatched. Germline values: CDR1 KGHSH, CDR2 LQKENI. The CDR3 totals 14 residues. The CDR3 protein is CASSPLAGEETQYF. The CDR3 coding sequence is TGTGCCAGCTCACCATTGGCGGGGGAAGAGACCCAGTACTTC.

CDR3 protein: CASRVTGPSPLHF. The DNA for the CDR3 is TGTGCCAGCAGGGTGACAGGGCCTTCACCCCTCCACTTT. This chain uses TRBV12-3 or TRBV12-4 with TRBJ1-6, with 7 positions matching TRBD1. This CDR3 is 13 amino acids long. Unmatched junction bases numbered 5, after V lost 6 bases and J lost 9 bases.

The CDR3 DNA follows: TGTGCCACAGCACGGACAGGAGGAAACACCATATATTTT. Encoded protein: CATARTGGNTIYF. The chain is built from TRBV7-9 and TRBJ1-3; TRBD1 agrees at 7 bases. V lost 10 bases to trimming and J lost 4 bases; unmatched junction nucleotides: 7. The length of the CDR3 is 13 residues. In germline, CDR1 is SEHNR, CDR2 FQNEAQ (reference sequence).

The V call is TRBV5-1, the J call TRBJ1-1; tentatively, D is TRBD1 (6 bases). V lost 4 bases to trimming and J lost 2 bases, with 15 bases between them. Germline CDR1 reads SGHRS; CDR2 reads YFSETQ. This CDR3 is 15 amino acids long. CDR3 DNA sequence: TGCGCCAGCAGCGTACAGGGCGGAGGAAACACTGAAGCTTTCTTT. It translates to CASSVQGGGNTEAFF.

About this clone: At one end, the junction sequence differs from germline, possibly due to a read error. V usage is TRBV15 and J usage is TRBJ2-2; 9 nucleotides match TRBD1. The CDR3 is 16 residues long. Germline V gene lookup returns CDR1 LNHNV and CDR2 YYDKDF (reference sequence). The CDR3 is CATSFSGTGNAGELFF. CDR3 bases: TGTGCCACCAGCTTTTCAGGGACAGGGAACGCCGGGGAGCTGTTTTTT.

This rearrangement joins TRBV7-9 to TRBJ1-2, with D perhaps matching TRBD1 (5 bases). Germline V gives CDR1 SEHNR, CDR2 FQNEAQ (reference sequence). CDR3 length equals 15 residues. The ends were cut back, 0 bases at V and 8 bases at J, with 16 bases in the middle. The CDR3 region is CASSLAGLTLGGYTF. The DNA for the CDR3 is TGTGCCAGCAGCTTAGCGGGGCTCACCCTAGGGGGCTACACCTTC.

The chain recombines TRBV11-2 with TRBJ1-3; weak D call: TRBD1 (5 bases). The germline CDR1 and CDR2 sequences are SGHAT and FQNNGV. CDR3 length equals 16 residues. V lost 5 bases to trimming and J lost 1 base, with 15 bases between them. CDR3: CASSPNGASSGNTIYF. CDR3 bases: TGTGCCAGCAGCCCAAATGGGGCTTCTTCTGGAAACACCATATATTTT.

The rearrangement links TRBV7-9 to TRBJ1-2; D gene unclear. Germline lookup yields CDR1 SEHNR and CDR2 FQNEAQ (reference sequence). V was clipped by 5 bases and J by 4 bases, with 11 bases between them. The CDR3 has 13 residues. The CDR3 loop is CASSPGGGYGYTF. The CDR3, as DNA: TGTGCCAGCAGCCCAGGAGGAGGCTATGGCTACACCTTC.

This clone was counted between two and nine times. The chain combines TRBV7-2 with TRBJ1-1, with TRBD1 identical over 7 bases. The CDR3 covers 13 residues. The ends lost 8 bases at V and 11 bases at J; junction bases unmatched: 14. Looked up from germline, CDR1 is SGHTA and CDR2 is FQGNSA. The CDR3 reads CASGAGQAREAFF. CDR3 nucleotide sequence: TGTGCCAGCGGCGCCGGACAGGCCCGGGAGGCTTTCTTT.

V usage is TRBV30 and J usage is TRBJ1-6, with 10 bases fitting TRBD1. From germline, CDR1 is GTSNPN and CDR2 SVGIG (reference sequence). CDR3 size: 15 residues. V dropped 3 bases and J dropped 9; count of bases not matched to a gene: 8. This chain's CDR3 is CAWRAPGQGSSPLHF. The CDR3 DNA sequence: TGTGCCTGGAGGGCCCCGGGACAGGGGTCTTCACCCCTCCACTTT.

The V gene is TRBV19, the J gene TRBJ1-2; D is possibly TRBD1 (6 bases). Trimming shortened V by 3 bases and J by 8 bases, and 10 bases separated the two germline ends. Germline V CDR1 and CDR2: LNHDA, SQIVND (reference sequence). This CDR3 has 12 residues. CDR3 protein: CASSILQGGYTF. CDR3 DNA sequence: TGTGCCAGTAGTATCTTACAGGGAGGCTACACCTTC.

The chain links TRBV4-1 to TRBJ1-1, with D tentatively TRBD1 (5 bases). Germline V gene sequence: CDR1 MGHRA, CDR2 YSYEKL. Trimming removed 1 base from V and 1 base from J, with 10 bases in between. CDR3 length: 15 amino acids. Written as DNA, the CDR3 is TGCGCCAGCAGCCAAGGACAGCGGGAGAACACTGAAGCTTTCTTT. Residues: CASSQGQRENTEAFF.

This clone was seen many times. The CDR3 loop reads CASSPTGGNQPQHF. The CDR3 DNA is TGTGCCAGCAGCCCGACGGGAGGCAATCAGCCCCAGCATTTT. This chain links TRBV7-2 with TRBJ1-5; D is unclear. The length of the CDR3 is 14 residues. Trimming stripped 5 bases from V and 2 bases from J, with 10 bases between. Germline CDR1 SGHTA, CDR2 FQGNSA.

The chain combines TRBV12-5 with TRBJ2-1; D is possibly TRBD2 (5 bases). Trimming removed 2 bases from V and 8 bases from J, with 13 bases in between. Germline CDR1 reads LGHNT; CDR2 reads FRNRAP. The length of the CDR3 is 14 residues. The CDR3, as DNA: TGTGCTAGTGGTTTGCCCCCGGGGAAACATGAGCAGTTCTTC. Translating gives CASGLPPGKHEQFF.

In this sample, this clone turned up a few times. The DNA for the CDR3 is TGTGCCAGCAGCGTAGCTCCAGGCACGGACTATGGCTACACCTTC. Amino acid sequence: CASSVAPGTDYGYTF. V and J are TRBV9 and TRBJ1-2; D ambiguous. The length of the CDR3 is 15 residues. Germline V gene lookup returns CDR1 SGDLS and CDR2 YYNGEE. Deletions cut 0 bases from V and 3 bases from J, with 12 bases between.

The chain joins TRBV12-3 or TRBV12-4 to TRBJ2-5; D possibly corresponds to TRBD2 (5 bases). This CDR3 is 13 amino acids long. The germline V and J ends were trimmed by 6 bases and 4 bases, with 12 bases remaining between them. The CDR3 bases are TGTGCCAGCAGCCCGGGGTTATTAGAGACCCAGTACTTC. Protein product: CASSPGLLETQYF.

The chain has TRBV21-1 and TRBJ2-5; whether TRBD1, the table's D call, matches the DNA was not checked. TRBV21-1 is designated a pseudogene. The CDR3 has 15 residues. The CDR3 spells CASSLRRGLQETQYF. CDR3 sequence (DNA): TGTGCCAGCAGCCTAAGAAGGGGGCTGCAAGAGACCCAGTACTTC.

The chain is built from TRBV3-1 (or the pseudogene TRBV3-2) and TRBJ1-2, with D perhaps TRBD1 (6 bases). The CDR3 consists of 12 residues. V was shortened by 1 base and J by 7 bases, with 7 bases between the two germline ends. CDR1 is LGHDT, CDR2 YNNKEL, per germline (reference sequence). The CDR3 region has the DNA TGTGCCAGCAGCCAAGGGGACACTGGCTACACCTTC. It yields the protein CASSQGDTGYTF.

V usage is TRBV5-1 and J usage is TRBJ1-1, with 10 bases identical to TRBD1. The trim removed 4 bases at V and 1 base at J, leaving 10 bases unmatched. This CDR3 comprises 17 residues. Germline loops: CDR1 SGHRS, CDR2 YFSETQ. CDR3 nucleotide sequence: TGCGCCAGCAGCGCAGGACAGGGGGGCCTTAGGAACACTGAAGCTTTCTTT. Residues: CASSAGQGGLRNTEAFF.

The V call is TRBV4-3, the J call TRBJ2-6, with 7 bases fitting TRBD2. Germline values: CDR1 LGHNA, CDR2 YSLEER. CDR3 length: 17 amino acids. V was clipped by 0 bases and J by 8 bases; unmatched bases: 10. The CDR3 is CASSQDPSGATSNVLTF. For the CDR3, the DNA is TGCGCCAGCAGCCAAGATCCGAGCGGGGCTACGTCCAACGTCCTGACTTTC.

CDR3 DNA sequence: TGTGCCAGCAGCCAGACAGGGGAGAACACTGAAGCTTTCTTT. Amino acids: CASSQTGENTEAFF. The chain couples TRBV3-1 (or the pseudogene TRBV3-2) to TRBJ1-1, with TRBD1 matching 8 bases. V lost 3 bases, J lost 1 base, and 1 base stayed unmatched. Germline-derived CDR1 and CDR2 are LGHDT and YNNKEL (reference sequence). CDR3 size: 14 residues.

The sample holds a few counts of this clone. The gene calls are TRBV30 and TRBJ1-1; D remains ambiguous. Trimming took off 0 bases at V and 3 bases at J, with 8 bases between the two ends. Germline CDR1 is GTSNPN and CDR2 is SVGIG (reference sequence). The CDR3 loop spans 13 amino acids. The CDR3 sequence: CAWSVPTHTEAFF. CDR3 DNA sequence: TGTGCCTGGAGTGTACCCACTCACACTGAAGCTTTCTTT.

The chain is built from TRBV7-9 and TRBJ1-4; D gene uncertain. CDR1 and CDR2 (germline): SEHNR, FQNEAQ (reference sequence). The V end lost 4 bases, the J end lost 2 bases, and 14 bases lay between the germline ends. This CDR3 region has 16 residues. CDR3: CASSSTGFSTNEKLFF. CDR3 in DNA: TGTGCCAGCAGCTCCACCGGGTTTTCGACTAATGAAAAACTGTTTTTT.

This clone was picked up one time. The CDR3 region has the DNA TGTGCCAGCAGCCGGGAGGGCCACGAGCAGTACTTC. As protein: CASSREGHEQYF. The chain carries TRBV2 and TRBJ2-7, with 8 bases identical to TRBD2. J was trimmed by 5 bases and V by 6 bases; bases with no gene match: 3. The CDR3 covers 12 residues. The germline gives CDR1 SNHLY, CDR2 FYNNEI. The whole variable domain, filled in from reference TRBV2 and TRBJ2-7, reads EPEVTQTPSHQVTQMGQEVILRCVPISNHLYFYWYRQILGQKVEFLVSFYNNEISEKSEIFDDQFSVERPDGSNFTLKIRSTKLEDSAMYFCASSREGHEQYFGPGTRLTVT.

In this sample, this clone turned up a few times. The chain employs TRBV6-2 or TRBV6-3 and TRBJ2-1; 7 positions agree with TRBD2. Unmatched junction bases numbered 5, after V lost 2 bases and J lost 4 bases. The CDR3 totals 15 residues. The V gene's germline CDR1 is MNHEY and CDR2 SVGEGT. CDR3 residues: CASSYTGGEYNEQFF. The CDR3 DNA is TGTGCCAGCAGTTACACGGGGGGAGAGTACAATGAGCAGTTCTTC.

This sequence joins TRBV5-4 and TRBJ1-1, with 10 bases aligning to TRBD1. V gave up 10 bases and J gave up 0 bases; unmatched junction bases: 6. Germline CDR1 SGHNT, CDR2 YYREEE (reference sequence). The CDR3 is 14 amino acids. The CDR3 sequence is CACGQGEVNTEAFF. The CDR3 nucleotides are TGTGCCTGCGGACAGGGGGAGGTGAACACTGAAGCTTTCTTT.

This chain joins TRBV25-1 and TRBJ2-7, with D perhaps TRBD2 (5 bases). Trimming stripped 3 bases from V and 7 bases from J, with 13 bases between. Germline loops: CDR1 MGHDK, CDR2 SYGVNS. The CDR3 runs 13 residues. As DNA, the CDR3 is TGTGCCAGCAGTGATCGACCTAGAGGGGAGCAGTACTTC. Encoded protein: CASSDRPRGEQYF.